These 29 T cell receptor beta chains share one sample of origin, sequenced in a study of T-cell memory formation after mild COVID-19 listed by TCRdb under 2021. Receptors were amplified or captured by 5' RACE. The data were produced on an Illumina NovaSeq 6000. TCRdb reprocessing: public reads trimmed at Q25 with fastp, clones called with MiXCR, in-frame beta chains kept. Every CDR3 protein is listed once, alongside the most common genes and DNA of its rows. For this sample the table gives more than 150,000 distinct CDR3 sequences, of which 18% were detected only once. The ten top clones hold 3% to 4.5% of the sample. The sequencing sample was made of PBMCs or a T cell subset sorted from them (not recorded which). The origin of the receptors is a young man who had mild COVID-19 (a few samples of this study predate the infection). The sample titles of this study are shuffled in the database, so cell type and time point are left out; the donor was told from shared clones.

The sample holds a few counts of this clonotype. The V call is TRBV3-1, the J call TRBJ1-2, with D maybe TRBD1 (5 bases). Germline-derived CDR1 and CDR2 are LGHDT and YNNKEL (reference sequence). Between the trimmed V and J ends, which lost 4 bases and 7 bases, there was a span of 7 bases. The CDR3 runs 11 residues. The CDR3 DNA reads TGTGCCAGCAGCCTGGGACTTGGCTACACCTTC. It translates to CASSLGLGYTF.

This clonotype was observed a few times. The chain joins TRBV12-3 or TRBV12-4 to TRBJ1-5; D is undetermined. Trimming cost V 1 base and J 5 bases, with 12 bases left between them. The CDR3 covers 15 residues. CDR3 protein: CASSLGTVGDQPQHF. CDR3 DNA: TGTGCCAGCAGTTTAGGGACGGTGGGCGATCAGCCCCAGCATTTT.

The V call is TRBV15, the J call TRBJ2-7; D not certain. Looked up from germline, CDR1 is LNHNV and CDR2 is YYDKDF (reference sequence). V gave up 0 bases and J gave up 5 bases, with 8 bases separating them. This CDR3 is built from 13 residues. The CDR3 reads CATSRDPTHEQYF. Here the CDR3 DNA reads TGTGCCACCAGCAGAGATCCGACGCACGAGCAGTACTTC.

The chain uses TRBV7-2 and TRBJ2-5; TRBD1 or TRBD2 may be the D gene (6 bases each). Germline V lookup: CDR1 SGHTA, CDR2 FQGNSA. The CDR3 length is 15 residues. Trimming took off 5 bases at V and 9 bases at J, with 22 bases between the two ends. The CDR3 reads CASSRPGGPSRAQYF. The CDR3 DNA follows: TGTGCCAGCAGCCGGCCCGGGGGCCCGTCGAGGGCCCAGTACTTC.

The chain is built from TRBV5-1 and TRBJ2-2, with 14 bases identical to TRBD2. V lost 7 bases and J lost 5; bases outside the gene matches: 1. Looked up from germline, CDR1 is SGHRS and CDR2 is YFSETQ. The CDR3 runs 14 residues. CDR3 in DNA: TGCGCCAGCCGGACTAGCGGGGGGACCGGGGAGCTGTTTTTT. Amino acid sequence: CASRTSGGTGELFF.

V and J are TRBV12-3 or TRBV12-4 and TRBJ1-5, with D uncertain. This CDR3 contains 12 residues. V lost 4 bases to trimming and J lost 12 bases, with 13 bases between them. This CDR3 is CASSSRQVLQHF. CDR3 sequence (DNA): TGTGCCAGCAGTTCCCGCCAAGTACTCCAGCATTTT.

The genes are TRBV3-1 and TRBJ1-1; 7 nucleotides align to TRBD1. Germline V lookup: CDR1 LGHDT, CDR2 YNNKEL (reference sequence). The CDR3 is 15 residues long. The J segment lost 1 base and the V segment lost 0 bases, leaving 2 bases of the junction unmatched. The CDR3 loop reads CASSQEGTENTEAFF. CDR3 nucleotides: TGTGCCAGCAGCCAAGAAGGGACAGAGAACACTGAAGCTTTCTTT.

The rearrangement links TRBV5-1 to TRBJ1-2; D is possibly TRBD1 (5 bases). The germline V gene has CDR1 SGHRS and CDR2 YFSETQ. V lost 4 bases to trimming and J lost 5 bases, with 18 bases between them. The CDR3 is made up of 15 amino acids. CDR3 DNA sequence: TGCGCCAGCAGCATGGAACAGGCGTCCCTGTATGGCTACACCTTC. Its translation is CASSMEQASLYGYTF.

This clonotype was observed a handful of times. The rearrangement links TRBV11-2 to TRBJ1-1; D gene unclear. The CDR3 contains 13 residues. V was clipped by 0 bases and J by 5 bases, with 7 bases between them. Germline loops: CDR1 SGHAT, CDR2 FQNNGV. CDR3: CASSLEPPTEAFF. The CDR3 DNA is TGTGCCAGCAGCTTAGAACCTCCGACTGAAGCTTTCTTT.

This clonotype came up a few times. This chain joins TRBV7-6 and TRBJ2-1; 10 bases match TRBD2. The length of the CDR3 is 13 residues. In germline, CDR1 is SGHVS, CDR2 FNYEAQ. Unmatched junction bases numbered 6, after V lost 3 bases and J lost 13 bases. In nucleotides, the CDR3 is TGTGCCAGCAGCTTGGGGAAGCGGGGGGGTCAGTTCTTC. Protein product: CASSLGKRGGQFF.

The chain employs TRBV20-1 and TRBJ2-6; the D gene is possibly TRBD1 (5 bases). Trimming shortened V by 3 bases and J by 0 bases, and 12 bases separated the two germline ends. CDR1 is DFQATT, CDR2 SNEGSKA, per germline (reference sequence). There are 16 residues in the CDR3. The CDR3 here is CSASPWGHSGANVLTF. The CDR3 nucleotides are TGCAGTGCTAGTCCGTGGGGCCACTCTGGGGCCAACGTCCTGACTTTC.

This chain connects TRBV5-1 to TRBJ2-1; 9 bases are shared with TRBD1. The CDR3 spans 11 residues. Germline CDR1 SGHRS, CDR2 YFSETQ. V gave up 4 bases and J gave up 16 bases; unmatched junction bases: 6. CDR3 sequence: CASSPGQGQFF. DNA of the CDR3: TGCGCCAGCAGCCCGGGACAGGGCCAATTCTTC. The full variable domain, in which reference TRBV5-1 and TRBJ2-1 provide the parts outside the CDR3, is KAGVTQTPRYLIKTRGQQVTLSCSPISGHRSVSWYQQTPGQGLQFLFEYFSETQRNKGNFPGRFSGRQFSNSRSEMNVSTLELGDSALYLCASSPGQGQFFGPGTRLTVL.

In this sample, this clonotype turned up many times. This chain connects TRBV12-3 or TRBV12-4 to TRBJ2-1; no clear D. Trimming removed 6 bases at V and 12 bases at J, with 24 bases between. The CDR3 has 15 amino acids. The CDR3 nucleotides are TGTGCCAGCAGCCGCCACGGTGTGGGCCGTCTCGGGCAGTTCTTC. Its translation is CASSRHGVGRLGQFF.

The chain is built from TRBV5-1 and TRBJ2-1; 11 nucleotides line up with TRBD2. The germline gives CDR1 SGHRS, CDR2 YFSETQ. The junction had 6 bases not matched to a gene; V was cut back by 1 base and J by 0 bases. CDR3 length: 18 amino acids. CDR3 bases: TGCGCCAGCAGCTTGCCTAGCGGGGGGCCGAGCTCCTACAATGAGCAGTTCTTC. Translation gives CASSLPSGGPSSYNEQFF.

There are a few counts of this clonotype. The CDR3 protein is CASSLSTGNKNIQYF. The DNA for the CDR3 is TGTGCCAGCAGCTTAAGTACCGGAAACAAAAACATTCAGTACTTC. This chain joins TRBV7-2 and TRBJ2-4; D unresolved. Germline V gives CDR1 SGHTA, CDR2 FQGNSA. Trimming cost V 2 bases and J 3 bases, with 11 bases left between them. This CDR3 has 15 amino acids. The whole variable domain, remainder taken from reference TRBV7-2 and TRBJ2-4, is GAGVSQSPSNKVTEKGKDVELRCDPISGHTALYWYRQSLGQGLEFLIYFQGNSAPDKSGLPSDRFSAERTGGSVSTLTIQRTQQEDSAVYLCASSLSTGNKNIQYFGAGTRLSVL.

The chain carries TRBV12-3 or TRBV12-4 and TRBJ2-1; D perhaps matches TRBD1 (6 bases). Between the trimmed V and J ends, which lost 3 bases and 1 base, there was a span of 13 bases. There are 16 residues in the CDR3. This CDR3 reads CASSLQGFVSYNEQFF. CDR3 nucleotide sequence: TGTGCCAGCAGTTTGCAGGGGTTTGTTTCCTACAATGAGCAGTTCTTC.

The CDR3 protein is CASSQTQRSSYNSPLHF. The CDR3 bases are TGCGCCAGCAGCCAGACACAGCGGAGCTCCTATAATTCACCCCTCCACTTT. J is TRBJ1-6 and V is TRBV4-3; D uncertain. The germline V and J ends were trimmed by 3 bases and 0 bases, with 12 bases remaining between them. The CDR3 has 17 residues. Germline V CDR1 and CDR2: LGHNA, YSLEER.

This clonotype has ten or more counts. The V and J genes are TRBV7-3 and TRBJ2-1, with D possibly TRBD2 on 5 matching bases. Trimming stripped 5 bases from V and 0 bases from J, with 23 bases between. The CDR3 extends over 19 amino acids. Germline V gives CDR1 SGHTA, CDR2 FQGTGA. CDR3: CASSPYAPRTLYSYNEQFF. The CDR3 DNA reads TGTGCCAGCAGCCCATATGCCCCCAGGACTTTATACTCCTACAATGAGCAGTTCTTC.

This clonotype was picked up a small number of times. This chain connects TRBV5-1 to TRBJ2-6; D is unclear. Germline CDR1 SGHRS, CDR2 YFSETQ. V lost 0 bases, J lost 1 base, and 11 bases lay in between. This CDR3 has 17 residues. CDR3 DNA sequence: TGCGCCAGCAGCTTGGGGACGGTGGCGTCTGGGGCCAACGTCCTGACTTTC. Protein: CASSLGTVASGANVLTF.

This clonotype was seen a few times. V gene TRBV4-3 combines with J gene TRBJ1-2; 8 nucleotides line up with TRBD1. The germline V gene encodes CDR1 LGHNA and CDR2 YSLEER. The CDR3 has 15 residues. Trimming cost V 4 bases and J 4 bases; bases outside gene matches: 8. CDR3 coding DNA: TGCGCCAGCAGCCTTTGGACAGGGACGGGCTATGGCTACACCTTC. It translates to CASSLWTGTGYGYTF.

V and J are TRBV6-5 and TRBJ1-1; no clear D gene. CDR1 is MNHEY and CDR2 is SVGAGI in the germline V gene. The germline V and J ends were trimmed by 6 bases and 1 base, with 9 bases remaining between them. CDR3 length: 13 amino acids. CDR3: CASRLQQNTEAFF. In DNA form, the CDR3 reads TGTGCCAGCAGATTACAGCAGAACACTGAAGCTTTCTTT.

The sample holds a few counts of this clonotype. J is TRBJ2-3 and V is TRBV7-3, with D unresolved. Germline values: CDR1 SGHTA, CDR2 FQGTGA. The length of the CDR3 is 13 residues. Between the trimmed V and J ends, which lost 2 bases and 6 bases, there was a span of 9 bases. The CDR3 sequence is CASSLDSYDTQYF. CDR3 DNA sequence: TGTGCCAGCAGCTTAGATTCATACGATACGCAGTATTTT.

This clonotype was seen a few times. The rearrangement links TRBV20-1 to TRBJ2-3; perhaps TRBD2 as D (6 bases). The CDR3 contains 13 residues. The V gene's germline CDR1 is DFQATT and CDR2 SNEGSKA (reference sequence). Trimming left V 3 bases short and J 4 bases short, with 11 bases between. The CDR3 nucleotides are TGCAGTGCTAGCGGAGGGAATTCAGATACGCAGTATTTT. This codes for CSASGGNSDTQYF.

This clonotype showed up many times. The rearrangement links TRBV20-1 to TRBJ2-5, with 8 bases identical to TRBD2. The CDR3 covers 15 residues. Germline V gives CDR1 DFQATT, CDR2 SNEGSKA (reference sequence). With V trimmed by 1 base and J by 4 bases, 8 bases remained unmatched. The CDR3 sequence is CSARGPAGAGETQYF. CDR3 DNA: TGCAGTGCTAGAGGGCCAGCGGGGGCGGGAGAGACCCAGTACTTC.

The J gene is TRBJ2-5, the V gene TRBV6-6, with D perhaps TRBD2 (5 bases). Germline CDR1 and CDR2: MNHNY and SVGAGI (reference sequence). The CDR3 sequence is 16 residues long. Trimming removed 0 bases from V and 3 bases from J, with 14 bases in between. The CDR3 nucleotides are TGTGCCAGCAGTTACTCGCACCCTCGGCGGGAAGAGACCCAGTACTTC. This gives the protein CASSYSHPRREETQYF.

This clonotype was detected only a few times. The chain is built from TRBV11-2 and TRBJ2-5; no reliable D call. There are 13 residues in the CDR3. Trimming cost V 3 bases and J 2 bases, with 7 bases left between them. Germline CDR1 is SGHAT and CDR2 is FQNNGV. The CDR3 protein is CASSFSEQETQYF. CDR3 bases: TGTGCCAGCAGCTTCTCAGAGCAAGAGACCCAGTACTTC.

The V and J genes are TRBV20-1 and TRBJ1-1, with TRBD1 matching over 7 bases. The CDR3 has 13 amino acids. CDR1 and CDR2 from the germline V gene are DFQATT and SNEGSKA (reference sequence). The ends lost 7 bases at V and 3 bases at J; junction bases unmatched: 8. For the CDR3, the DNA is TGCAGTGTGGTGGAGGGGGCGGACACTGAAGCTTTCTTT. As protein: CSVVEGADTEAFF.

About this clonotype: The germline gene is not matched at one end of the junction; a read error may be the cause. The V call is TRBV7-7, the J call TRBJ2-5; D unresolved. Germline V gene data show CDR1 as SSHAT and CDR2 as FNYEAQ (reference sequence). This CDR3 has 15 amino acids. CDR3: CASSSQFGYQETQYF. In DNA, the CDR3 is TGTGCTAGCAGCTCCCAATTCGGCTACCAAGAGACCCAGTACTTC.

This chain links TRBV7-3 with TRBJ2-2; D is uncertain. Germline CDR1 reads SGHTA; CDR2 reads FQGTGA. The CDR3 has 13 residues. Trimming took 5 bases from V and 6 from J, leaving 10 bases between them. CDR3 nucleotide sequence: TGTGCCAGCAGCCCCCAATCTCCCGGGGAGCTGTTTTTT. Translation gives CASSPQSPGELFF.